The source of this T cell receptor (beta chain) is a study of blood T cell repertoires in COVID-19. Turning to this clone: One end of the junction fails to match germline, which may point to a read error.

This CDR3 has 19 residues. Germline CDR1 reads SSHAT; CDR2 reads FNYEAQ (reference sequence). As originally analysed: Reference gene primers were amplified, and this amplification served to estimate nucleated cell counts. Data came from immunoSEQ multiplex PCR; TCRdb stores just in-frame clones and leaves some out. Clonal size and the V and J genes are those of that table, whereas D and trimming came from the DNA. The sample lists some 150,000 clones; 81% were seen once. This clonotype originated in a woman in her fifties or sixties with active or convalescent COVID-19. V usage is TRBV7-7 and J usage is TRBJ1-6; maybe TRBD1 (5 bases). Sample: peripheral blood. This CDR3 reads CASSLGLQGWSSYNSPLHF. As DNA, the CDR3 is TGTGCTAGCAGCTTAGGCCTGCAGGGATGGAGCTCCTATAATTCACCCCTCCACTTT.